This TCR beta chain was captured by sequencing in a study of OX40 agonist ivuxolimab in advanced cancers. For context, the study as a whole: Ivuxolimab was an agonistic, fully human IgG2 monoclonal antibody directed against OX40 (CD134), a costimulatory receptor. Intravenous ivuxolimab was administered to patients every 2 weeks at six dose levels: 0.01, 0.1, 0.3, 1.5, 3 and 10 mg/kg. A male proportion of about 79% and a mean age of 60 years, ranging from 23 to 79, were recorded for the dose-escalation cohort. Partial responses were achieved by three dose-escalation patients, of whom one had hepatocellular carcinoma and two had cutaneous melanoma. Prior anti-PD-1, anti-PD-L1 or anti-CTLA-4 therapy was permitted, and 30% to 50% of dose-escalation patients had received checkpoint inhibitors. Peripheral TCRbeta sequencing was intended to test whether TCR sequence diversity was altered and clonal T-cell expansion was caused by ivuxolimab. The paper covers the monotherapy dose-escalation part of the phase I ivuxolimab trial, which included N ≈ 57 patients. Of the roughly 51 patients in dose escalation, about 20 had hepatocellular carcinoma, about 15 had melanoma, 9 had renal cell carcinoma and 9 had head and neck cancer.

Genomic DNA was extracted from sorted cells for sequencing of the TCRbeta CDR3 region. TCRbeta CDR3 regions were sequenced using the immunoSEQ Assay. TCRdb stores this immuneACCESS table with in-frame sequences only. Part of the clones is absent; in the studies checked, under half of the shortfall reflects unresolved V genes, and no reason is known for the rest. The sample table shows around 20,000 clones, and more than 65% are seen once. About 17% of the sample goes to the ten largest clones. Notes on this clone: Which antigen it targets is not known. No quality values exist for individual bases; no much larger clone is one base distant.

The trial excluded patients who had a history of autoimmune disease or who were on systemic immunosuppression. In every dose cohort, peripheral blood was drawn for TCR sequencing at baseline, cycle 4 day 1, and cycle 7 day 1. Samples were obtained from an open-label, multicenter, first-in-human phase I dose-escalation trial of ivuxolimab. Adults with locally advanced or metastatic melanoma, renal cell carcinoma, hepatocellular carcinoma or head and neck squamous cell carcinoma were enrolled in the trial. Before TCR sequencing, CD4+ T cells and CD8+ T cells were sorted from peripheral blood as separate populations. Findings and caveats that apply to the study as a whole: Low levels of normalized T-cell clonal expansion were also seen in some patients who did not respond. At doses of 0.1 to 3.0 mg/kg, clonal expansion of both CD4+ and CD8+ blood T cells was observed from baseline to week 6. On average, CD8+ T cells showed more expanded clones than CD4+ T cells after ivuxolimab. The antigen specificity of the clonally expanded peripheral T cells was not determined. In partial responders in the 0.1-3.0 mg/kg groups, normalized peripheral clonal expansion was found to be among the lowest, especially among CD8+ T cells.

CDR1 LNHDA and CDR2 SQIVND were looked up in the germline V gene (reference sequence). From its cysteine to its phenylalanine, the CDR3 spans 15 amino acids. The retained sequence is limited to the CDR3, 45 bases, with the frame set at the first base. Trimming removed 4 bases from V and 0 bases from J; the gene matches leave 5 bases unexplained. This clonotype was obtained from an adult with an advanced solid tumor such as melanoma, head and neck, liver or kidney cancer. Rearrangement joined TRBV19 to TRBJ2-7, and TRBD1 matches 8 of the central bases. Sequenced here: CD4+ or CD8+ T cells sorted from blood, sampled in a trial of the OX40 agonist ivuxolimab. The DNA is TGTGCCAGTAGTACCTGGGACAGGAGCTCCTACGAGCAGTACTTC. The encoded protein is CASSTWDRSSYEQYF. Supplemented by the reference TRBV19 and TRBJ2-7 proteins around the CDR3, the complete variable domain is DGGITQSPKYLFRKEGQNVTLSCEQNLNHDAMYWYRQDPGQGLRLIYYSQIVNDFQKGDIAEGYSVSREKKESFPLTVTSAQKNPTAFYLCASSTWDRSSYEQYFGPGTRLTVT.